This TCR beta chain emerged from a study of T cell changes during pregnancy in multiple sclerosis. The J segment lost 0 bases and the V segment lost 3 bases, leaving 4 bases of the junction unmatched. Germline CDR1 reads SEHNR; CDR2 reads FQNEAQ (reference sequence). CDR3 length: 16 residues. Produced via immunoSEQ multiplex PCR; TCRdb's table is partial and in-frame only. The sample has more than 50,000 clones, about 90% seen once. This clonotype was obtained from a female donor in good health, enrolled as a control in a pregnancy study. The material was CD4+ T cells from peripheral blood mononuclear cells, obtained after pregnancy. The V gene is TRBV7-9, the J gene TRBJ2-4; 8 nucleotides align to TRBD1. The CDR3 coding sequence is TGTGCCAGCAGCTTTGGACAGGGACTAGCCAAAAACATTCAGTACTTC. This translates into CASSFGQGLAKNIQYF.